This T cell receptor (beta chain) was sequenced in a study of ipilimumab plus nivolumab after autologous stem cell transplantation. TCRdb keeps only in-frame clones here, not all; method: immunoSEQ multiplex PCR. Of 43,000 or so clones listed, about 88% are singletons. Patients received nivolumab 3 mg/kg at weeks 1, 4, 7, 10, then fortnightly to week 26. V lost 2 bases, J lost 1 base, and 14 bases lay in between. CDR1 MNHEY and CDR2 SMNVEV come from the germline V gene (reference sequence). This CDR3 is 16 amino acids long. The TCR was taken from a male donor with multiple myeloma. Sequences were derived from PBMCs, sampled in a trial of ipilimumab plus nivolumab as post-transplant consolidation. The chain employs TRBV27 and TRBJ2-5, with unresolved D. The CDR3 spells CASSLRAHTLQETQYF. CDR3 sequence (DNA): TGTGCCAGCAGTTTAAGGGCCCACACACTCCAAGAGACCCAGTACTTC.